A selection of T cell receptor beta chains follows, all from one sample in a study of T-cell reconstitution after alpha-beta-depleted transplantation in children. TCRdb reanalysed the PCR reads using MiXCR and keeps one entry per CDR3 protein. The sample records around 240,000 distinct CDR3 sequences, under 9.5% being singletons. The sample consisted of PBMCs, mostly from graft donor cells, taken 180 days after TCRalphabeta/CD19-depleted stem cell transplant. These receptors all stem from a male patient under 18 who had a stem cell transplant for acute lymphoblastic leukemia, so the T cells may come from the graft donor. The CDR3 runs from the conserved cysteine through the conserved F or W. A D gene is named only where the DNA matches it firmly. Clone size is stated in some rows and not others, as once, few, many or a class when expanded.

few	TRBV9	TRBJ1-2	TRBD1	TGTGCCAGCACCGAGACAGGGCCCTATGGCTACACCTTC	CASTETGPYGYTF
many	TRBV12-3/TRBV12-4	TRBJ2-7	NA	TGTGCCAGCAGTTTACGTGCTATCCGGGACTCCCAGCAGTACTTC	CASSLRAIRDSQQYF
many	TRBV29-1	TRBJ2-2	NA	TGCAGCGTTGCGTGGACTTCGGTCACCGGGGAGCTGTTTTTT	CSVAWTSVTGELFF
many	TRBV6-5	TRBJ1-5	TRBD1	TGTGCCAGCAGCCCTACTAGACAGGGAGCGGATCAGCCCCAGCATTTT	CASSPTRQGADQPQHF
few	TRBV4-1	TRBJ2-2	TRBD2	TGCGCCAGCAGCCAAGATCCCCTCCGACTAGCGCCTAGAACCGGGGAGCTGTTTTTT	CASSQDPLRLAPRTGELFF
many	TRBV6-1	TRBJ2-7	NA	TGTGCCAGCAGTGAATTCTCCCGGGGCGGCTACGAGCAGTACTTC	CASSEFSRGGYEQYF
many	TRBV4-3	TRBJ1-5	NA	TGCGCCAGCAGCCAAGACCGTGGACGCAATCAGCCCCAGCATTTT	CASSQDRGRNQPQHF
many	TRBV20-1	TRBJ1-5	NA	TGCAGTGCTAGCGCCTGGGGGGGCCTCAATCAGCCCCAGCATTTT	CSASAWGGLNQPQHF
many	TRBV7-6	TRBJ1-2	TRBD1	TGTGCCAGCAGCTTAGACAGGACAGGGAATGGCTACACCTTC	CASSLDRTGNGYTF
many	TRBV20-1	TRBJ2-1	TRBD2	TGCAGTGCTAGAGCCCCGGGAGGATATCTAGGTGAGCAGTTCTTC	CSARAPGGYLGEQFF
few	TRBV6-5	TRBJ1-2	NA	TGTGCCAGCAGTTACCCGACAGGACATTATGGCTACACCTTC	CASSYPTGHYGYTF
many	TRBV10-3	TRBJ2-2	TRBD1	TGTGCCATCAGACAGGGGATTCTGAACGGGGAGCTGTTTTTT	CAIRQGILNGELFF
many	TRBV7-9	TRBJ2-3	NA	TGTGCCAGCACCCCGGGCGGGCCCACAGATACGCAGTATTTT	CASTPGGPTDTQYF
many	TRBV28	TRBJ2-3	TRBD2	TGTGCCAGCAGGGGGACTAGCGGGGGCACAGATACGCAGTATTTT	CASRGTSGGTDTQYF
many	TRBV7-9	TRBJ2-1	NA	TGTGCCAGCAGCGGACGAGCTTCGAGGTCGGGGAGCTACAATGAGCAGTTCTTC	CASSGRASRSGSYNEQFF
many	TRBV9	TRBJ2-1	NA	TGTGCCAGCAGCGTGGTAGGACAGAGCTCCTACAATGAGCAGTTCTTC	CASSVVGQSSYNEQFF
many	TRBV5-1	TRBJ1-5	NA	TGCGCCAGCAGCCTGAACGGGCCAGGGTCCGTTTATAGCAATCAGCCCCAGCATTTT	CASSLNGPGSVYSNQPQHF
many	TRBV6-5	TRBJ1-2	TRBD1	TGTGCCAGCAGTTACCGGACAGGGGGCTCAAACTATGGCTACACCTTC	CASSYRTGGSNYGYTF
NA	TRBV6-5	TRBJ2-1	TRBD2	TGTGCCAGCAATTCGGGGGGGCTACGAGCGGGAGATGTGCCGTTCTTC	CASNSGGLRAGDVPFF
many	TRBV10-3	TRBJ1-1	NA	TGTGCCATCAGTGTGAACAGGGACAAGTTGGCGAACACTGAAGCTTTCTTT	CAISVNRDKLANTEAFF
many	TRBV4-2	TRBJ2-5	NA	TGTGCCAGCAGCCAAGATCTGGCAATGGGGTATGGGTTTCAAGAGACCCAGTACTTC	CASSQDLAMGYGFQETQYF
many	TRBV28	TRBJ2-7	NA	TGTGCCAGCAGCCCGACTAGGCCCCCCTACGAGCAGTACTTC	CASSPTRPPYEQYF
many	TRBV6-2/TRBV6-3	TRBJ1-5	NA	TGTGCCACCAAACAGGGTAGGCGCAATCAGCCCCAGCATTTT	CATKQGRRNQPQHF
many	TRBV11-1	TRBJ2-5	TRBD2	TGTGCCAGCAGCTTTCTAACTAGCGGGAGTACCGCGGATGGGGAGACCCAGTACTTC	CASSFLTSGSTADGETQYF
many	TRBV7-8	TRBJ2-2	NA	TGTGCCAGCAGCTTAGAGGGCAGGTTCACCGGGGAGCTGTTTTTT	CASSLEGRFTGELFF
many	TRBV12-3/TRBV12-4	TRBJ2-7	TRBD2	TGTGCCAGCAGTTTGCTGCTAGCGGGGACTTACGAGCAGTACTTC	CASSLLLAGTYEQYF
many	TRBV20-1	TRBJ1-1	NA	TGCAGTGCTAGAGTTCCTAAATTGAGACACTTGAACACTGAAGCTTTCTTT	CSARVPKLRHLNTEAFF
many	TRBV27	TRBJ1-6	NA	TGTGCCAGCAGTTTATTTTCCAGGGGCTCCTATAATTCACCCCTCCACTTT	CASSLFSRGSYNSPLHF
many	TRBV6-5	TRBJ1-1	NA	TGTGCCAGCAGTTACCGGGGCCTGAACACTGAAGCTTTCTTT	CASSYRGLNTEAFF
many	TRBV5-6	TRBJ1-2	NA	TGTGCCAGCAGCTTTCGGGGTGAAGGCTATGGCTACACCTTC	CASSFRGEGYGYTF
many	TRBV12-3/TRBV12-4	TRBJ2-5	NA	TGTGCCAGCAGTCTAGTAGGAGAAGAGACCCAGTACTTC	CASSLVGEETQYF
many	TRBV29-1	TRBJ2-4	NA	TGCAGCGTTAAATACTGGGGGAAGACGCAAGCCAAAAACATTCAGTACTTC	CSVKYWGKTQAKNIQYF
many	TRBV20-1	TRBJ1-6	NA	TGCAGTGCTCCGTCCCGTAGCTCCTATAATTCACCCCTCCACTTT	CSAPSRSSYNSPLHF
many	TRBV15	TRBJ1-5	NA	TGTGCCACCAGCAGATACAAGACAGCCAGTTATAGCAATCAGCCCCAGCATTTT	CATSRYKTASYSNQPQHF
many	TRBV10-3	TRBJ2-1	NA	TGTGCCAGCCTTGCAGGGGGAGGGTGGGATGAGCAGTTCTTC	CASLAGGGWDEQFF
many	TRBV7-9	TRBJ2-1	TRBD2	TGTGCCAGCAGCAAGACCGGGACTAGCGGGAGGGTTGAGCAGTTCTTC	CASSKTGTSGRVEQFF
many	TRBV11-2	TRBJ2-2	TRBD2	TGTGCCAGCAGGTTATACCACCTCGGGGAGCGGGGAACCGGGGAGCTGTTTTTT	CASRLYHLGERGTGELFF
many	TRBV14	TRBJ2-2	TRBD2	TGTGCCAGCAGCCAACGACTAGCGGGAGGGACCGGGGAGCTGTTTTTT	CASSQRLAGGTGELFF
many	TRBV6-1	TRBJ1-5	TRBD1	TGTGCCAGCAGTGCAGGGGGCCAAAATCAGCCCCAGCATTTT	CASSAGGQNQPQHF
many	TRBV12-3/TRBV12-4	TRBJ2-1	TRBD1	TGTGCCAGCAGTCCGTGGACAGGTTACAATGAGCAGTTCTTC	CASSPWTGYNEQFF
many	TRBV7-2	TRBJ2-7	TRBD2	TGTGCCAGCAGCCGAGAGGGAGGGTACTCCTACGAGCAGTACTTC	CASSREGGYSYEQYF
many	TRBV12-3/TRBV12-4	TRBJ1-1	TRBD1	TGTGCCAGCAGTCCCCAAGACAGGGGTGGTACTGAAGCTTTCTTT	CASSPQDRGGTEAFF
many	TRBV5-1	TRBJ2-2	NA	TGCGCCAGCAGCCTGACCACACCCGGGGCAGGCACCGGGGAGCTGTTTTTT	CASSLTTPGAGTGELFF
NA	TRBV19	TRBJ1-1	NA	TGTGCCAGTAGAGGTGACAGGAACACTGAAGCTTTCTTT	CASRGDRNTEAFF
many	TRBV7-9	TRBJ2-7	TRBD1	TGTGCCAGCAGCTTAAGCTTCGGGACAGAACTTTACGAGCAGTACTTC	CASSLSFGTELYEQYF
many	TRBV5-1	TRBJ2-1	NA	TGCGCCACTTTTGAGGGATCCTACAATGAGCAGTTCTTC	CATFEGSYNEQFF
many	TRBV9	TRBJ2-5	TRBD1	TGTGCCAGCAGCGTAGATTGGGACAGGAAAGAGACCCAGTACTTC	CASSVDWDRKETQYF
many	TRBV6-1	TRBJ1-2	NA	TGTGCCAGCACCCTCCCTCCCCCCAGGATCAAACTCTATGGCTACACCTTC	CASTLPPPRIKLYGYTF
many	TRBV5-1	TRBJ2-3	NA	TGCGCCAGCAGCGACTTTACAGATACGCAGTATTTT	CASSDFTDTQYF
many	TRBV11-2	TRBJ2-6	TRBD2	TGTGCCAGCAGCTTCCGACTAGCGGGGGGTAATGGGGCCAACGTCCTGACTTTC	CASSFRLAGGNGANVLTF
many	TRBV29-1	TRBJ1-1	NA	TGCAGCGTTAAGGGCTGGCGAGTTGAAGCTTTCTTT	CSVKGWRVEAFF
many	TRBV5-1	TRBJ2-3	TRBD2	TGCGCCAGCAGCTTGCTCGGACTAGCGGGAGGGCCCTCAGATACGCAGTATTTT	CASSLLGLAGGPSDTQYF
many	TRBV6-2/TRBV6-3	TRBJ1-2	NA	TGTGCCAGCAGTAATGGGTGGAGGGGGTACTATGGCTACACCTTC	CASSNGWRGYYGYTF
many	TRBV29-1	TRBJ1-2	TRBD1	TGCAGCGTTGAAGTTTGGGTAGGACAGGCCTATGGCTACACCTTC	CSVEVWVGQAYGYTF
many	TRBV6-1	TRBJ2-6	NA	TGTGCCAGCAGCCTTAGCATGGGGGCCAACGTCCTGACTTTC	CASSLSMGANVLTF
many	TRBV6-1	TRBJ1-3	NA	TGTGCCAGCAGGAAAAGCTCTGGAAACACCATATATTTT	CASRKSSGNTIYF
many	TRBV7-6	TRBJ2-1	TRBD1	TGTGCCAGCAGCCCGGGACAGGCCTACAATGAGCAGTTCTTC	CASSPGQAYNEQFF
many	TRBV29-1	TRBJ1-1	TRBD1	TGCAGCGTTTGGCAGGGGGGGACTGAAGCTTTCTTT	CSVWQGGTEAFF
few	TRBV11-2	TRBJ2-7	TRBD2	TGTGCCAGCAGCTTAGGCGGGGGTAGTGCAGGCGAGCAGTACTTC	CASSLGGGSAGEQYF
few	TRBV11-2	TRBJ2-7	TRBD1	TGTGCCAGCAACCCGGGGGACAGGGCCTACGAGCAGTACTTC	CASNPGDRAYEQYF